This passage covers 30 T cell receptor beta chains from one sample sequenced in a study of cytomegalovirus exposure and HLA in healthy donors. PCR primers comprised 60 Vbeta and 13 Jbeta primers. Profiling relied on immunoSEQ multiplex PCR, and the TCRdb table lists in-frame clones only, not all of them. The sample has tens of thousands of clones, more than 60% seen once; the top ten hold 3.5% to 4.5%. Sequencing input: PBMCs. The source is a man aged 30-40 years in good health and CMV-seronegative.

The chain recombines TRBV21-1 with TRBJ2-1; TRBD1, the D gene given by the table, was not confirmed from the DNA. TRBV21-1 is deemed a pseudogene. The CDR3 is 15 amino acids. CDR3: CASSNRDRVVDEQFF. The CDR3 DNA is TGTGCCAGCAGCAATAGGGACAGGGTAGTCGATGAGCAGTTCTTC.

The CDR3, as DNA: TGTGCCAGCAAAGGAGCATCCTACGAGCAGTACTTC. Its protein product is CASKGASYEQYF. The V gene is TRBV19, the J gene TRBJ2-7; D remains ambiguous. CDR3 length: 12 residues. V shed 9 bases and J shed 1 base, with 10 bases lying between them. Germline V gene lookup returns CDR1 LNHDA and CDR2 SQIVND (reference sequence).

The chain is built from TRBV9 and TRBJ2-6, with D perhaps TRBD1 (6 bases). The V gene's germline CDR1 is SGDLS and CDR2 YYNGEE. The length of the CDR3 is 19 residues. Between the trimmed V and J ends, which lost 4 bases and 1 base, there was a span of 21 bases. CDR3 loop: CASSRSTGQLLSGANVLTF. The CDR3 DNA is TGTGCCAGCAGCCGTTCGACGGGACAACTCCTATCTGGGGCCAACGTCCTGACTTTC.

The chain combines TRBV10-2 with TRBJ1-2; 8 bases are a match to TRBD1. The CDR3 has 18 amino acids. CDR1 is WSHSY and CDR2 is SAAADI in the germline V gene. The ends lost 4 bases at V and 1 base at J; junction bases unmatched: 14. The CDR3 loop reads CASSGPAWTGTVNYGYTF. DNA for the CDR3: TGCGCCAGCAGTGGGCCGGCCTGGACAGGGACGGTTAACTATGGCTACACCTTC.

The chain combines TRBV9 with TRBJ2-3; TRBD2 aligns across 7 bases. From germline, CDR1 is SGDLS and CDR2 YYNGEE. The J segment lost 2 bases and the V segment lost 10 bases, leaving 13 bases of the junction unmatched. The CDR3 length is 15 residues. DNA of the CDR3: TGTGCCTGCTCTTCCGGGACTACCCTCACAGATACGCAGTATTTT. This translates into CACSSGTTLTDTQYF. Variable domain in full (rest from reference TRBV9 and TRBJ2-3): DSGVTQTPKHLITATGQRVTLRCSPRSGDLSVYWYQQSLDQGLQFLIQYYNGEERAKGNILERFSAQQFPDLHSELNLSSLELGDSALYFCACSSGTTLTDTQYFGPGTRLTVL.

The chain links TRBV2 to TRBJ2-3; D perhaps matches TRBD2 (6 bases). The germline V gene encodes CDR1 SNHLY and CDR2 FYNNEI. The CDR3 is made up of 13 amino acids. With 4 bases removed from V and 8 bases from J, the gap between germline ends came to 13 bases. The CDR3 loop reads CASSVTGEGTQYF. The CDR3 nucleotides read TGTGCCAGCAGTGTTACGGGGGAAGGTACGCAGTATTTT. Supplemented by reference TRBV2 and TRBJ2-3, the full variable domain reads EPEVTQTPSHQVTQMGQEVILRCVPISNHLYFYWYRQILGQKVEFLVSFYNNEISEKSEIFDDQFSVERPDGSNFTLKIRSTKLEDSAMYFCASSVTGEGTQYFGPGTRLTVL.

The V gene is TRBV14, the J gene TRBJ2-5; TRBD1 aligns across 10 bases. After removal of 4 bases from V and 7 bases from J, the junction contained 6 bases not matched to a gene. The germline V gene has CDR1 SGHDN and CDR2 FVKESK. CDR3 length equals 14 residues. This CDR3 is CASSRTGGYVTQYF. DNA for the CDR3: TGTGCCAGCAGCCGGACAGGGGGGTATGTGACCCAGTACTTC.

In regard to this clone: One junction end disagrees with the germline gene, perhaps due to a read error. The genes are TRBV19 and TRBJ2-5; 11 positions agree with TRBD2. This CDR3 region has 21 residues. Per germline, CDR1 LNHDA and CDR2 SQIVND (reference sequence). This CDR3 reads CASRKGVWGRGLAGGQEAQYF. CDR3 DNA: TGTGCCAGTAGGAAAGGGGTATGGGGAAGGGGGCTAGCGGGGGGCCAAGAGGCCCAGTACTTC.

V gene TRBV14 combines with J gene TRBJ2-5; TRBD2 aligns across 7 bases. V was pared by 0 bases and J by 5 bases, with 12 bases of the junction left unmatched. The CDR3 runs to 17 residues. Germline loops: CDR1 SGHDN, CDR2 FVKESK. The CDR3 nucleotides are TGTGCCAGCAGCCAAGAGAATGGGGACTACATGCAGGAGACCCAGTACTTC. Its protein is CASSQENGDYMQETQYF.

This clone was seen a few times. The V call is TRBV6-5, the J call TRBJ1-6; D gene ambiguous. Germline CDR1 reads MNHEY; CDR2 reads SVGAGI. The length of the CDR3 is 16 residues. V was trimmed by 0 bases and J by 5 bases, leaving 11 bases between them. The CDR3 coding sequence is TGTGCCAGCAGTTACTCGGGCGCGGGCAATAATTCACCCCTCCACTTT. Translated, it gives CASSYSGAGNNSPLHF.

V usage is TRBV29-1 and J usage is TRBJ2-2, with D possibly matching TRBD2 (6 bases). The ends were cut back, 4 bases at V and 6 bases at J, with 12 bases in the middle. The CDR3 extends over 13 amino acids. Germline-derived CDR1 and CDR2 are SQVTM and ANQGSEA. The CDR3 bases are TGCAGCGTTGGGGGGGATGTGTCCGGGGAGCTGTTTTTT. It specifies CSVGGDVSGELFF.

In nucleotides, the CDR3 is TGTGCCAGCAGTGTTCGTGCAACTAATGAAAAACTGTTTTTT. Translation gives CASSVRATNEKLFF. The gene calls are TRBV25-1 and TRBJ1-4; the D is unclear. The CDR3 runs 14 residues. Germline assignment: CDR1 MGHDK and CDR2 SYGVNS. Trimming removed 4 bases at V and 0 bases at J, with 6 bases between.

A few counts support this clone. The CDR3: CASSFSTSGGTYEQYF. Here the CDR3 DNA reads TGCGCCAGCAGCTTCAGCACTAGCGGGGGGACATACGAGCAGTACTTC. The chain recombines TRBV5-1 with TRBJ2-7, with 12 nucleotides matching TRBD2. The CDR3 runs 16 residues. Per germline, CDR1 SGHRS and CDR2 YFSETQ. V shed 2 bases and J 4 bases; nucleotides not matched to a gene: 7.

The chain uses TRBV28 and TRBJ1-2; tentative D call: TRBD1 (6 bases). Germline V gene lookup returns CDR1 MDHEN and CDR2 SYDVKM. The length of the CDR3 is 14 residues. The V and J ends lost 9 bases and 4 bases respectively, with 18 bases between them. CDR3 sequence (DNA): TGTGCCAGTAGACAAACAGGGAAAAGCTATGGCTACACCTTC. Residues: CASRQTGKSYGYTF.

The chain has TRBV4-1 and TRBJ2-1; TRBD1 aligns across 9 bases. Per germline, CDR1 MGHRA and CDR2 YSYEKL. V shed 2 bases and J 7 bases; nucleotides not matched to a gene: 6. This CDR3 spans 15 amino acids. The CDR3 nucleotides are TGCGCCAGCAGCCAATGGGACAGGGATGGGAATGAGCAGTTCTTC. Translated, it gives CASSQWDRDGNEQFF.

CDR3 in DNA: TGTGCCAGCAGCCAAAATCCGGGACTCAGCTCCTACAATGAGCAGTTCTTC. Translated, it gives CASSQNPGLSSYNEQFF. The chain joins TRBV7-6 to TRBJ2-1; D is perhaps TRBD2 (6 bases). Looked up from germline, CDR1 is SGHVS and CDR2 is FNYEAQ. The V end lost 5 bases, the J end lost 0 bases, and 17 bases lay between the germline ends. The CDR3 runs to 17 residues.

The chain has TRBV25-1 and TRBJ2-4; 8 bases line up with TRBD1. Germline-derived CDR1 and CDR2 are MGHDK and SYGVNS. The CDR3 runs to 15 residues. The junction had 1 base not matched to a gene; V was cut back by 3 bases and J by 0 bases. The CDR3 protein is CASSDDRGAKNIQYF. Written as DNA, the CDR3 is TGTGCCAGCAGTGATGACAGGGGAGCCAAAAACATTCAGTACTTC.

The chain recombines TRBV18 with TRBJ1-1; no clear D gene. The V end lost 3 bases, the J end lost 1 base, and 9 bases lay between the germline ends. The germline V gene encodes CDR1 KGHSH and CDR2 LQKENI. This CDR3 spans 14 amino acids. The CDR3 is CASSPETGNTEAFF. The CDR3 nucleotides read TGTGCCAGCTCACCCGAGACTGGGAACACTGAAGCTTTCTTT.

This clone was seen only a few times. One junction end disagrees with the germline gene, perhaps due to a read error. The chain carries TRBV7-7 and TRBJ2-2; 10 positions agree with TRBD1. Germline lookup yields CDR1 SSHAT and CDR2 FNYEAQ (reference sequence). There are 16 residues in the CDR3. This CDR3 is CASSTGTGERVGELFF. As DNA, the CDR3 is TGTGCTAGCAGCACCGGGACAGGGGAACGTGTGGGGGAGCTGTTTTTT. Based on the CDR3 plus reference TRBV7-7 and TRBJ2-2, the full variable domain is GAGVSQSPRYKVTKRGQDVTLRCDPISSHATLYWYQQALGQGPEFLTYFNYEAQPDKSGLPSDRFSAERPEGSISTLTIQRTEQRDSAMYRCASSTGTGERVGELFFGEGSRLTVL.

The chain joins TRBV7-6 to TRBJ2-7; perhaps TRBD1 as D (6 bases). V lost 5 bases, J lost 3 bases, and 14 bases lay in between. Looked up from germline, CDR1 is SGHVS and CDR2 is FNYEAQ. The length of the CDR3 is 14 residues. CDR3 residues: CASSPHRDIYEQYF. In nucleotides, the CDR3 is TGTGCCAGCAGCCCCCACAGGGATATCTACGAGCAGTACTTC. Using reference TRBV7-6 and TRBJ2-7 for the parts outside the CDR3, the full variable domain is GAGVSQSPRYKVTKRGQDVALRCDPISGHVSLYWYRQALGQGPEFLTYFNYEAQQDKSGLPNDRFSAERPEGSISTLTIQRTEQRDSAMYRCASSPHRDIYEQYFGPGTRLTVT.

The CDR3 is CASSPTGGYYNEQFF. The CDR3 DNA reads as TGTGCCAGCAGCCCAACGGGGGGATACTACAATGAGCAGTTCTTC. V gene TRBV4-2 combines with J gene TRBJ2-1; TRBD2 matches at 7 bases. The CDR3 length is 15 residues. The trim removed 4 bases at V and 3 bases at J, leaving 6 bases unmatched. Germline V gives CDR1 LGHNA, CDR2 YNFKEQ.

This clone was counted only a few times. The chain links TRBV7-2 to TRBJ1-1; the match to TRBD1 covers 8 bases. Germline trimming cut 4 bases from V and 5 bases from J; bases unmatched to any gene: 9. This CDR3 is 15 amino acids long. Germline V CDR1 and CDR2: SGHTA, FQGNSA. CDR3 sequence: CASSWITGGVTEAFF. CDR3 nucleotides: TGTGCCAGCAGCTGGATTACAGGGGGAGTGACTGAAGCTTTCTTT.

CDR3 DNA sequence: TGTGCCAGCTCCCCCGGGAGGGCAAACATTCAGTACTTC. Amino acids: CASSPGRANIQYF. This rearrangement joins TRBV18 to TRBJ2-4, with 8 bases aligning to TRBD2. CDR1 is KGHSH and CDR2 is LQKENI in the germline V gene. J lost 6 bases, V lost 6 bases, and 4 bases had no gene match. CDR3 length: 13 residues.

This sequence joins TRBV2 and TRBJ1-4; 7 positions match TRBD1. The V and J ends lost 3 bases and 8 bases, in that order; junction bases with no gene match: 6. The CDR3 runs 14 residues. The germline V gene encodes CDR1 SNHLY and CDR2 FYNNEI. CDR3 amino acids: CASSEEQGGEKLFF. CDR3 nucleotides: TGTGCCAGCAGTGAGGAGCAGGGGGGCGAAAAACTGTTTTTT. The whole variable domain, filled in from reference TRBV2 and TRBJ1-4, reads EPEVTQTPSHQVTQMGQEVILRCVPISNHLYFYWYRQILGQKVEFLVSFYNNEISEKSEIFDDQFSVERPDGSNFTLKIRSTKLEDSAMYFCASSEEQGGEKLFFGSGTQLSVL.

As to this clone: This CDR3 is also generated by other DNA sequences in the sample. The V gene is TRBV5-1, the J gene TRBJ2-1; D is unclear. This CDR3 region has 13 residues. V was trimmed by 0 bases and J by 4 bases, leaving 5 bases between them. Per germline, CDR1 SGHRS and CDR2 YFSETQ. The CDR3 is CASSLDSYNEQFF. CDR3 nucleotide sequence: TGCGCCAGCAGCTTGGACAGTTACAATGAGCAGTTCTTC.

The CDR3 here is CASSPTGTGMSEQFF. In nucleotides, the CDR3 is TGTGCCAGCAGCCCAACCGGGACAGGGATGAGTGAGCAGTTCTTC. The chain recombines TRBV13 with TRBJ2-1; 9 nucleotides line up with TRBD1. V gave up 5 bases and J gave up 9 bases; unmatched junction bases: 11. The germline V gene has CDR1 PRHDT and CDR2 FYEKMQ (reference sequence). The CDR3 runs to 15 residues.

The rearrangement joins TRBV11-3 to TRBJ2-2; D gene ambiguous. Germline V lookup: CDR1 SGHNT, CDR2 YENEEA. Between the trimmed V and J ends, which lost 1 base and 4 bases, there was a span of 7 bases. This CDR3 has 14 residues. The CDR3 here is CASSLGSGTGELFF. CDR3 DNA sequence: TGTGCCAGCAGCTTAGGTTCCGGCACCGGGGAGCTGTTTTTT.

The V and J genes are TRBV19 and TRBJ2-3; D call uncertain. Deletions cut 7 bases from V and 11 bases from J, with 10 bases between. The CDR3 covers 10 residues. CDR1 LNHDA and CDR2 SQIVND come from the germline V gene (reference sequence). The CDR3 here is CASTLGMQYF. CDR3 in DNA: TGTGCCAGTACTCTCGGTATGCAGTATTTT. The full variable domain, completed using reference TRBV19 and TRBJ2-3, is DGGITQSPKYLFRKEGQNVTLSCEQNLNHDAMYWYRQDPGQGLRLIYYSQIVNDFQKGDIAEGYSVSREKKESFPLTVTSAQKNPTAFYLCASTLGMQYFGPGTRLTVL.

This chain uses TRBV11-3 with TRBJ2-3; 11 bases fit TRBD2. The CDR3 has 15 amino acids. V lost 5 bases, J lost 2 bases, and 3 bases stayed unmatched. The V gene's germline CDR1 is SGHNT and CDR2 YENEEA. CDR3: CASSPTSGNTDTQYF. CDR3 coding DNA: TGTGCCAGCAGCCCGACTAGCGGGAACACAGATACGCAGTATTTT.

This chain connects TRBV19 to TRBJ2-1; 7 nucleotides align to TRBD2. Germline V CDR1 and CDR2: LNHDA, SQIVND (reference sequence). With V trimmed by 0 bases and J by 8 bases, 7 bases remained unmatched. The CDR3 covers 15 residues. The CDR3 spells CASSIDVGGPYEQFF. The CDR3 region has the DNA TGTGCCAGTAGTATAGATGTGGGAGGGCCCTATGAGCAGTTCTTC.